The entry below gives a single T cell receptor beta chain sequence along with its context. Which antigen it targets is not known. Per-nucleotide qualities are absent, and no much larger clonotype sits a single base away. The data belong to a study of cytomegalovirus exposure and HLA in healthy donors (TCRdb year 2017). In terms of the full investigation: According to an earlier analysis of 550 to 700 of the donors, about 190 million T cells yielded 90 million to 140 million unique TCR beta sequences and less than 300 Gb of sequence data. About 280 gigabases of sequencing data and roughly 80 million unique TCR sequences made up an early release that covered fewer than 650 HLA-typed donors. Of the roughly 400 genotyped donors, about 80% fell in the genetic ancestry cluster associated with self-reported Caucasian donors. The study was designed to test whether signatures of past pathogen exposure could be identified by cataloging public T cell receptors. The T cell repertoires of several hundred subjects were profiled by immunosequencing and related to cytomegalovirus serostatus. A separate validation cohort of about 110 different subjects was used in addition to the approximately 670-subject first cohort. High-throughput TCR immunosequencing, statistical association of individual TCRs with disease status, and machine learning were combined to predict cytomegalovirus infection status. A later analysis re-examined previously published TCR beta repertoires from hundreds of donors and added high-resolution HLA genotyping to investigate patterns of TCR occurrence. In the later analysis, no new phenotypic data were used to find candidate immune exposures; instead, reliance was placed on TCR beta sequences and their occurrence across donors. In an earlier analysis of roughly 600 of the donors, high-throughput TCR beta sequencing was used to judge whether each TCR beta V gene segment behaved as functional or pseudogenic. Donor age, sex, ethnicity and CMV serostatus were compiled together with the repertoire data. A later genetic analysis used genome-wide SNP genotypes for about 60% of the roughly 700 donors, treating that subset as a discovery cohort. Every repertoire in the discovery cohort had been generated on one and the same sequencing platform. Both class I and class II loci were covered by HLA typing, at four-digit resolution. Typing coverage differed by locus: A, B, C, DRB1 and DQB1 were typed in about 629-640 donors, DQA1 in about 560, DPA1 in nearly 610, and DPB1 in roughly 470. Roughly five DR-DQ haplotypes were handled as single units for association and clustering, since linkage in the cohort was strong. Among 350 to 400 genotyped donors of the cohort, an average of 235,054 unique TCR beta nucleotide sequences were sequenced per donor, around a sixth of them non-productive.

CDR1 and CDR2 are drawn from the germline V gene (reference sequence): SEHNR, FQNEAQ. From V the trimming removes 1 base and from J it removes 2 bases, while the gene matches leave 13 bases of the junction unaccounted for. The CDR3 sequence holds 19 residues, the cysteine and phenylalanine included. Just CDR3 DNA is preserved here, 57 bases in frame from base 1. The paper's findings and limits, for the study overall: In vitro tests confirmed that a few of the cytomegalovirus-associated TCR beta chains recognize cytomegalovirus antigens. According to a later analysis, most CMV-associated TCR beta chains appeared to be HLA-restricted, and the HLA associations seemed to be driven largely by CMV exposure. In a later analysis, TCR association rates were found to vary across HLA loci, with the most associated TCRs seen for DRB1 alleles and the fewest for HLA-C alleles. CMV serostatus was the only immune exposure information available for the cohort. A group of highly shared sequence variants was considered likely to be a technical artifact of the sequencing pipeline. The classifier was reported to diagnose cytomegalovirus status with high specificity and sensitivity in both the original cohort and the validation cohort. In an earlier analysis of 587 of the donors, most TCR beta V segments were observed in productive rearrangements about 87% or about 30% of the time, broadly matching IMGT annotations. The 87-base-pair reads could not distinguish some IMGT-functional V segments, including TRBV6-2 and TRBV6-3, so those segments were excluded. The authors suggested that the approach could potentially be generalized to other disease states and immunological phenotypes. Strong co-occurrence of HLA alleles, especially DR and DQ, made assigning TCR associations to individual alleles difficult. A later genetic analysis associated a missense DCLRE1C variant with V-gene and J-gene trimming of TCR beta chains, and an independent cohort replicated the association. Compared with equally common non-associated chains, HLA-associated TCR beta chains in a later analysis were more clonally expanded and had lower generation probabilities. A later analysis associated 16,951 TCR beta sequences with specific HLA alleles at a false discovery rate of 0.05. Because counts were too low, seventeen rarely observed V segments, including chromosome 9 orphons, were left out of the earlier analysis of a few hundred of the donors. Presence/absence analyses assumed roughly uniform sequencing depth across donors, an assumption that may not hold. A total of roughly 160 TCR beta chains were listed by the study as associated with cytomegalovirus. While some public TCRs were present in many individuals, most TCR sequences turned up only very rarely across donors. A later analysis reported that several top co-occurrence clusters appeared linked to parvovirus B19, influenza, CMV and Epstein-Barr virus. The cohort was sequenced for TCR beta chains only, and without alpha or paired-chain data the features that could be detected were limited. According to a later genetic analysis, donors in an Asian-associated ancestry cluster had fewer N-insertions in productive TCRs than the approximately 700-donor mean. Because HLA typing was missing for some donors at each locus, association tests included only the typed subset. A further reported finding was that TCR beta sequences accurately predicted the HLA-A and HLA-B alleles for most subjects in the first cohort. Linkage disequilibrium might explain the correlated functional status among segregating V segments, but an unknown experimental factor could not be ruled out.

Libraries came from the immunoSEQ multiplex PCR assay. A mixture of 60 forward primers for TCR Vbeta segments and 13 reverse primers for TCR Jbeta segments was used in the multiplex PCR. Amplification of the CDR3 region of rearranged TCR beta genes was performed with a multiplex PCR assay on genomic DNA. Amplified TCR beta libraries were sequenced as 87-base-pair reads on the Illumina HiSeq System. The source study handled its data this way. In a later analysis, roughly 80 million unique TCR beta chains were counted across the approximately 670 repertoires, and roughly 10 million of these chains were shared by at least two donors. To remove PCR and sequencing errors, raw reads were error-corrected and collapsed into unique sequences using a nearest-neighbor algorithm that merged closely related sequences. Alignment of CDR3 sequences to IMGT reference sequences was used to assign V, D and J gene segments. For a sequence to be retained, a match of at least six nucleotides to both a V gene segment and a J gene segment was required. Rearrangements were classified as productive when the CDR3 lacked stop codons and remained in frame with V and J, and all other rearrangements were classified as non-productive. CDR3 was defined according to IMGT convention as the region running from the second conserved V-encoded cysteine to the conserved J-encoded phenylalanine. The earlier analysis of some 550 of the donors excluded any sequence lacking an unambiguous match to a single V gene segment. In an earlier analysis of approximately 560 of the donors, a V segment was called functional when productive rearrangements were above 56.7%, and segregating when the standard deviation between donors exceeded 5%. A statistical classification framework was built to diagnose cytomegalovirus status from the catalog of TCR beta chain sequences. V and J gene assignment, in a later analysis, came from comparing TCR nucleotide sequences with IMGT/GENE-DB human TR gene sequences. A later analysis assigned CDR3 sequences and most-parsimonious VDJ recombination scenarios with the TCRdist pipeline. A later analysis defined each TCR beta chain by its CDR3 amino acid sequence plus V-gene family, and excluded reads lacking a unique V-gene family. As a way to deal with suspected cross-contamination and a sequencing artifact, a later analysis dropped 500 to 700 nucleotide sequences that were highly shared and had low generation probability. In a later analysis, a clonal expansion index for each public chain was calculated from normalized within-repertoire ranks of inferred template counts. In a later analysis, generation probabilities were computed with a VDJ recombination model fitted to out-of-frame rearrangements, and the resulting probabilities were checked against IGoR. A later analysis scored TCR-TCR, TCR-HLA and TCR-CMV co-occurrence with hypergeometric tests, applying a repertoire-size bias correction to TCR pairs. A later analysis estimated false discovery rates by permuting HLA or CMV assignments 20 times. In a later analysis, co-occurring TCRs were grouped using DBSCAN, and TCRdist sequence similarity was added for clustering within HLA-allele-positive subsets. Repertoires with fewer than 30,000 or more than 120,000 public chains, plus five repertoires with anomalous nucleotide sharing, were excluded from co-occurrence clustering. The source is immuneACCESS, and TCRdb retained only in-frame sequences with V and J called. Part of the clones is not carried over; for the studies checked, unresolved V genes explain less than half of this, and the remainder is unexplained. That table is the source of V, J and clone size, and D and trimming were worked out from the DNA. The sample profile shows roughly 300,000 clones; roughly 88% of them were found once. Together, the top ten hold 3.5% to 4% of the sample.

The cohort was made up of approximately 670 healthy bone marrow donors. At the time of sampling, all cohort members were nominally healthy, though unrecorded immune exposures were likely present. The donor tested CMV seropositive, placing the donor among the 250 to 350 seropositive members of the cohort. Each donor provided a peripheral blood sample, and peripheral blood mononuclear cells were used for TCR beta sequencing. Genomic DNA was extracted from the blood cell samples with the Qiagen DNeasy Blood Extraction Kit. The origin of this receptor is a man aged 40-50 years in good health and CMV-seropositive. Sequencing was performed on PBMCs. The receptor chain draws on TRBV7-9 and TRBJ2-5; 10 nucleotides in the junction match TRBD1. The CDR3 here reads CASSLGTLRDRGNQETQYF. Here is the DNA: TGTGCCAGCAGCTTAGGTACCCTCCGGGACAGGGGTAATCAAGAGACCCAGTACTTC.